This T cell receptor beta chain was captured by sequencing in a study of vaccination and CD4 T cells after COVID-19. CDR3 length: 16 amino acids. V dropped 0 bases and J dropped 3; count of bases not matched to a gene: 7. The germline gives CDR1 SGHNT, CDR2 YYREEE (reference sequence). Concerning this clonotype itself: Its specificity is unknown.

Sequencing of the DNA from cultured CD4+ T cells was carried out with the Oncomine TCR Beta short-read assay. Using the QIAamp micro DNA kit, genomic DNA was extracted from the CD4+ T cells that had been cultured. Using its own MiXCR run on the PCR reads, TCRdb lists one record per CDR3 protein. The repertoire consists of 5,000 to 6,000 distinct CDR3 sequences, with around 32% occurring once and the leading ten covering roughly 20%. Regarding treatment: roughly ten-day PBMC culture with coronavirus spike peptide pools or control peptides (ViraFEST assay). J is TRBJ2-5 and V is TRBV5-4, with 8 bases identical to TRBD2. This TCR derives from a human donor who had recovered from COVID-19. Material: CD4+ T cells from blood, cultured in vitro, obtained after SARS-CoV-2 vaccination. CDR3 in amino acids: CASSLGAGGRKETQYF. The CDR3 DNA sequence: TGTGCCAGCAGCTTGGGGGCGGGGGGACGTAAAGAGACCCAGTACTTC.